This T cell receptor (beta chain) was sequenced during a study of blood T cell repertoires in COVID-19. Study details: Italy, Spain and the United States were the sources of the convalescent and acute COVID-19 samples. Sources were T cells, B-cell-depleted T cells, or PBMCs; the material itself was cDNA or gDNA.

As processed by the authors: Scientists estimated how many nucleated cells there were by amplifying reference gene primers. The table came from immunoSEQ multiplex PCR; TCRdb's copy has only in-frame clones and leaves some out. V, J and clone size are taken as reported in that table, and D and trimming were inferred from the DNA itself. The table records over 150,000 clones, 65% to 90% of them present only once. V was clipped by 7 bases and J by 2 bases; unmatched bases: 2. The CDR3 has 12 amino acids. Germline assignment: CDR1 SQVTM and CDR2 ANQGSEA. This clone was counted a few times. The sample taken for sequencing was peripheral blood. This TCR was sampled from a human donor in a cohort sampled during active COVID-19. This chain uses TRBV29-1 with TRBJ1-5; 7 bases align to TRBD1. CDR3 DNA sequence: TGCAGCGCCGGGACAGGCAATCAGCCCCAGCATTTT. It translates to CSAGTGNQPQHF.